The clone carrying this T cell receptor beta chain was found many times. The antigen is not known. This sample stems from a study of CD8 T cells in ankylosing spondylitis. Researchers built TCR beta libraries using quantitative 5'-RACE with molecular barcodes. TCRdb passed the 5' RACE reads through MiXCR, listing each CDR3 protein once. Of approximately 350,000 distinct CDR3 sequences in the sample, 20% were seen once. Study-wide findings and caveats: Prior literature has documented some motif variants in synovial fluid and blood from reactive arthritis.

Trimming cost V 1 base and J 10 bases, with 5 bases left between them. The CDR3 contains 11 residues. CDR1 is MGHRA and CDR2 is YSYEKL in the germline V gene. This receptor was taken from a male donor with ankylosing spondylitis or in good health (not recorded which). The specimen sequenced was blood, either unsorted or a sorted T cell fraction (not recorded which). This chain links TRBV4-1 with TRBJ2-1, with D tentatively TRBD1 (5 bases). The CDR3 here is CASSQGTEQFF. The CDR3, as DNA: TGCGCCAGCAGCCAAGGGACAGAGCAGTTCTTC.